This TCR beta chain was identified in a study of blood T cell repertoires in COVID-19 (dated by TCRdb to between 2020 and 2021). With respect to the entire study: Samples covering the acute and convalescent phases of COVID-19 were provided by collaborators in the United States, Italy and Spain. Sample metadata almost always included a de-identified subject ID, COVID-19 status, age in years and sex. A freely available public database, intended as a resource for researchers studying the immune response to SARS-CoV-2, is where the repertoires were released. The dataset comprised deeply sampled blood TCRbeta repertoires from subjects exposed to, actively infected with, or recovered from COVID-19. Where available, HLA class I and class II types were taken from metadata supplied by the sample provider and were not determined by assay-based typing. The prospective study material was composed of cDNA or gDNA derived from T cells, B-cell-depleted T cells, or PBMCs. The samples were drawn from the first 160 participants of the ongoing ImmuneRACE study and from over a thousand subjects provided by 6 global collaborators. Overall study results and their limits: The quantity of clinical and demographic metadata differed by source and by participant and was supplied without curation.

One collaborating source in Seattle enrolled patients while the patients were actively infected and followed the patients over time throughout the course of disease. Whole blood was collected in K2EDTA tubes by collaborating institutions according to the institutions' own protocols. For TCRbeta analysis, collaborators shipped samples as frozen whole blood, isolated PBMCs, or DNA extracted from either of those sample types. The immunoSEQ Assay, a bias-controlled multiplex PCR, was used to amplify TCRbeta CDR3 regions from genomic DNA. In the paper's pipeline: Within the assay, amplification of reference gene primers was used to estimate how many nucleated cells each sample contained. To quantify the absolute abundance of each unique TCRbeta CDR3 rearrangement, sequence reads were collapsed and filtered. For each sample, productive Simpson clonality was calculated as the square root of Simpson's diversity index across productive rearrangements. Sourced from immuneACCESS, this table was stored by TCRdb with only in-frame sequences that have V and J called. A share of the clones is absent; for the studies checked, an unresolved V gene accounts for under half, and the remainder has no known explanation. V and J calls plus clone size are reproduced from that table; the DNA served to infer D and trimming. For this sample there are about 370,000 clones; about 89% appear just once. Around 3% of the sample comes from the top ten.

The junction carries 13 bases between V and J, which are trimmed by 1 base and 4 bases respectively. In the germline V gene, CDR1 corresponds to SGHDN and CDR2 to FVKESK. Reading from cysteine to phenylalanine, the CDR3 counts 15 amino acids. Only CDR3 DNA remains: 45 bases, in frame from the first base. This clone was recorded only once. Its specific antigen is unknown. There are no base qualities to consult, and no much larger clone falls within one base. The chain links TRBV14 with TRBJ1-2; perhaps TRBD1 is the D gene, with 6 bases matching. The source material was peripheral blood. This clonotype was sampled from a woman aged 30 to 39 with COVID-19, enrolled during active disease. The CDR3 amino acid sequence is: CASSQGAGVVYGYTF. In nucleotides, the sequence is TGTGCCAGCAGCCAAGGGGCAGGGGTGGTCTATGGCTACACCTTC.